The clone carrying this T cell receptor (beta chain) was found a few times. Antigen: not known. This record comes from a study of T cells after yellow fever vaccination. Findings of the study overall: Weaker overall, the secondary response nonetheless peaked faster (day 5 versus 15). Detected again after the booster were most primary-vaccination clones, at approximately 96% CD4 and 88% CD8. Clonotypes found in both CD4 and CD8 compartments made up a small share.

5'RACE template switching generated TCR cDNA, adding a universal primer site and UMIs. TCRdb re-called the 5' RACE reads with MiXCR, one entry per CDR3 protein. The table lists a few hundred thousand distinct CDR3 sequences, roughly 3.9% of them singletons, with just under 25% in the top ten. The sequence derives from a man younger than 35 who received the YFV17D yellow fever vaccine. Sample: PBMCs, taken 5 days after the yellow fever booster vaccination.

The CDR3: CATWNTGELFF. DNA for the CDR3: TGTGCCACCTGGAACACCGGGGAGCTGTTTTTT. The gene calls are TRBV24-1 and TRBJ2-2, with no clear D. The CDR3 is 11 residues long. Germline V lookup: CDR1 KGHDR, CDR2 SFDVKD. Between the trimmed V and J ends, which lost 9 bases and 1 base, there was a span of 2 bases.